This TCR beta chain was profiled in a study of blood T cell repertoires in COVID-19. Overall study: Material from acute and convalescent COVID-19 was sourced from the United States, Italy and Spain. PBMCs, B-cell-depleted T cells, or T cells were the source of the cDNA or gDNA that made up the material.

Study processing details: Amplification with reference gene primers provided the estimates of nucleated cell counts. Sequenced by immunoSEQ multiplex PCR; TCRdb stores in-frame clones only, minus some. V, J and clone size were drawn from that table, and D and trimming were deduced from the DNA. The data show roughly 340,000 clones, roughly 90% seen once. Germline values: CDR1 MNHEY, CDR2 SMNVEV (reference sequence). The CDR3 runs to 17 residues. The V end lost 3 bases, the J end lost 4 bases, and 16 bases lay between the germline ends. The receptor comes from a woman between 65 and 79 years old with COVID-19, enrolled during active disease. The sample was peripheral blood. The chain recombines TRBV27 with TRBJ2-6; weak D call: TRBD1 (6 bases). DNA for the CDR3: TGTGCCAGCAGTTTTTCAAAAGCAGGGGCCGGGGCCAACGTCCTGACTTTC. Its translation is CASSFSKAGAGANVLTF.